These 9 T cell receptor beta chains were all obtained from the same sample, sequenced in a study of cytotoxic CD8 clonotypes in ibrutinib-treated CLL. Generated by immunoSEQ multiplex PCR, the TCRdb table keeps only in-frame clones and is missing some. The sample contains approximately 45,000 clones, about 72% of which appear only once. This specimen was PBMCs, taken after 12 months of ibrutinib treatment. The receptors were sampled from a human donor with chronic lymphocytic leukemia.

The V and J genes are TRBV6-5 and TRBJ2-7; D not resolved. Trimming shortened V by 4 bases and J by 5 bases, and 6 bases separated the two germline ends. Per the germline V gene, CDR1 is MNHEY and CDR2 is SVGAGI. The CDR3 has 11 residues. CDR3 DNA: TGTGCCAGCAGTTTTGGTGACGAGCAGTACTTC. It specifies CASSFGDEQYF.

This rearrangement joins TRBV27 to TRBJ1-2; 7 bases line up with TRBD1. V lost 5 bases, J lost 3 bases, and 18 bases stayed unmatched. The CDR3 consists of 18 residues. Germline V gene data show CDR1 as MNHEY and CDR2 as SMNVEV (reference sequence). In DNA, the CDR3 is TGTGCCAGCAGTCCCTACCCCAGGGGGACCAGGGGGGACTATGGCTACACCTTC. It encodes CASSPYPRGTRGDYGYTF.

This clone occurred a few times. This rearrangement joins TRBV9 to TRBJ1-5; D remains ambiguous. Germline V gene sequence: CDR1 SGDLS, CDR2 YYNGEE. The CDR3 sequence is 14 residues long. Deletions cut 0 bases from V and 9 bases from J, with 13 bases between. This CDR3 is CASSVASGLGPQHF. In DNA form, the CDR3 reads TGTGCCAGCAGCGTAGCCTCGGGCCTCGGGCCCCAGCATTTT.

The CDR3 nucleotides are TGTGCCAGTAGGGTTTTCGGAGGGGGCACTGAAGCTTTCTTT. It specifies CASRVFGGGTEAFF. The V call is TRBV19, the J call TRBJ1-1; TRBD1 is a possible D gene (6 bases). The CDR3 spans 14 residues. V gave up 6 bases and J gave up 4 bases, with 15 bases separating them. Germline CDR1 is LNHDA and CDR2 is SQIVND (reference sequence).

This CDR3 is CASSSETGQYGYTF. The DNA of the CDR3 is TGCGCCAGCAGCTCGGAAACAGGGCAATATGGCTACACCTTC. The chain couples TRBV5-1 to TRBJ1-2, with D possibly being TRBD1 (6 bases). Trimming took off 3 bases at V and 5 bases at J, with 14 bases between the two ends. This CDR3 has 14 amino acids. Germline CDR1 SGHRS, CDR2 YFSETQ.

The rearrangement uses TRBV9 and TRBJ1-2; 7 positions match TRBD1. CDR3 size: 16 residues. The V segment lost 0 bases and the J segment 0 bases; nucleotides outside the gene matches: 5. The V gene's germline CDR1 is SGDLS and CDR2 YYNGEE. The CDR3 DNA reads TGTGCCAGCAGCGTAGTCGGGACAGACTCTAACTATGGCTACACCTTC. Protein sequence: CASSVVGTDSNYGYTF.

The chain employs TRBV6-5 and TRBJ2-3; the D gene is possibly TRBD2 (6 bases). V lost 0 bases and J lost 6, with 10 bases in between. This CDR3 has 14 residues. CDR1 and CDR2 (germline): MNHEY, SVGAGI. The CDR3 loop is CASSYSPGSDTQYF. In DNA, the CDR3 is TGTGCCAGCAGTTACTCTCCCGGGAGTGATACGCAGTATTTT.

The table lists this clone with a count of one. The CDR3 region has the DNA TGCGCCAGCAGCTTGAGTTTGGCGGATACGCAGTATTTT. As protein: CASSLSLADTQYF. The chain has TRBV5-1 and TRBJ2-3, with D uncertain. CDR1 is SGHRS and CDR2 is YFSETQ in the germline V gene. Trimming removed 1 base at V and 6 bases at J, with 9 bases between. The length of the CDR3 is 13 residues.

The chain couples TRBV2 to TRBJ2-5, with TRBD2 matching 7 bases. V was pared by 6 bases and J by 3 bases, with 7 bases of the junction left unmatched. Germline loops: CDR1 SNHLY, CDR2 FYNNEI. This CDR3 is built from 14 residues. The CDR3 is CASSPGGPKETQYF. Written as DNA, the CDR3 is TGTGCCAGCAGCCCGGGAGGACCCAAAGAGACCCAGTACTTC.